This TCR beta chain stems from a study of T cells in tuberculosis (dated by TCRdb to 2016 to 2018). With regard to the full study: To characterize T cells specific for the mycobacterial lipid antigen glucose monomycolate (GMM), the study used CD1B tetramers together with high-throughput TCR immunosequencing.

PBMC were thawed, rested overnight, stained with a GMM-loaded CD1B tetramer, a Live/Dead dye and anti-CD3, and then sorted on a FACS Aria II. The CD1B tetramers were loaded with C32 glucose monomycolate that had been purified from Rhodococcus equi. PBMC used for tetramer sorting had been depleted of CD14-expressing monocytes for a separate study before cryopreservation. From each donor, some 100,000 tetramer-negative cells were sorted and were analyzed alongside the tetramer-positive cells. Antigen-specific T cells were sorted from a handful of healthy South African adults using GMM-loaded CD1B tetramers. Germline trimming: 5 bases from V, 5 bases from J; junction bases outside gene matches: 9. For CDR1 and CDR2, the germline V gene lists KGHSH and LQKENI. The CDR3 has 15 amino acids, counting the end cysteine and phenylalanine. The only DNA kept is the CDR3, 45 bases in frame from the first base.

Beyond this particular receptor, the publication reports: The stringent sort gate may have missed T cells binding the CD1B-GMM tetramer with low affinity.

On this clone itself: Nothing much larger sits one base from this clone, and base qualities are not available.

Because TCR-alpha and TCR-beta chains were sequenced unpaired, no information on chain pairing was available. TCR libraries were generated with the immunoSEQ multiplex PCR assay, using TCR-beta and/or TCR-alpha/delta assays for each sample. The amplified TCR libraries were sequenced using the Illumina high-throughput platform. The authors' analysis ran thus. Clustering and dimensionality reduction relied on pairwise TCRdist distances among GMM-specific receptors from T cells that were either sorted ex vivo or expanded in vitro. Sequence motifs defined by gene usage and CDR3 content were tested for enrichment in tetramer-positive versus tetramer-negative populations. In its TCRdb copy, this immuneACCESS table keeps in-frame sequences only and misses some clones. Where compared with another copy, unresolved V genes explain less than half of these, and the others have no known cause. D and trimming were read from the DNA, whereas the V and J calls and clone size are those reported in that table. A total of 85,000 to 100,000 clones appear in this sample, roughly 88% of them only once. The ten largest clones take up less than 2.5% of the sample.

The sequence is built from TRBV18 and TRBJ1-2, with TRBD1 matching 9 junction bases. The TCR originated in an adult woman with latent tuberculosis. What was sequenced was CD1b-GMM tetramer-negative cells sorted from PBMCs. Reading the label with the study, this specimen's cell subset or site is: T cells not binding CD1B-GMM tetramer, sorted from same donor. The CDR3 in this case is CASSSGTGIGYGYTF. The bases are TGTGCCAGCTCATCAGGGACAGGGATAGGATATGGCTACACCTTC.